These T cell receptor beta chains were read from a single sample in a study of T-cell memory formation after mild COVID-19. TCRdb used MiXCR to reprocess the 5' RACE reads, holding one entry per CDR3 protein. The data hold 110,000 to 150,000 distinct CDR3 sequences, with approximately 26% observed a single time. The sample was PBMCs or a T cell subset sorted from them (not recorded which). The receptors originated from an adult woman who had mild COVID-19 (a few samples of this study predate the infection). Cell type and time point are not known. The CDR3 runs from the conserved cysteine through the conserved F or W. A D gene is named only where the DNA matches it firmly. Some rows mark clone size as missing; the rest say once, few, many or name a class of expanded clone.

size	D	V	J	CDR3	DNA
once	NA	TRBV16	TRBJ2-1	CASSQSKYNEQFF	TGTGCCAGCAGCCAATCAAAGTACAATGAGCAGTTCTTC
few	NA	TRBV7-9	TRBJ2-7	CASSRWGSEQYF	TGTGCCAGCAGCCGCTGGGGGTCCGAGCAGTACTTC
NA	TRBD2	TRBV3-1	TRBJ2-3	CASSLRLAGEDTQYF	TGTGCCAGCAGCCTTAGACTAGCGGGAGAAGATACGCAGTATTTT
few	TRBD1	TRBV7-6	TRBJ1-1	CASSRTGNTEAFF	TGTGCCAGCAGCCGGACAGGGAACACTGAAGCTTTCTTT
few	NA	TRBV7-2	TRBJ1-2	CASDTGMSYGYTF	TGTGCCAGCGACACAGGGATGAGCTATGGCTACACCTTC
NA	NA	TRBV7-2	TRBJ1-1	CASSYTGYEAFF	TGTGCCAGCAGCTATACAGGGTATGAAGCTTTCTTT
few	NA	TRBV4-3	TRBJ2-5	CASSQEAYGYQETQYF	TGCGCCAGCAGCCAAGAGGCCTATGGGTACCAAGAGACCCAGTACTTC
few	TRBD2	TRBV12-3/TRBV12-4	TRBJ2-1	CASSSGLAGVEEQFF	TGTGCCAGCAGTTCGGGACTAGCGGGGGTGGAAGAGCAGTTCTTC
NA	NA	TRBV19	TRBJ2-3	CASSMRGLLSTDTKYF	TGTGCCAGTAGTATGAGAGGACTACTTAGCACAGATACGAAGTATTTT
once	NA	TRBV12-3/TRBV12-4	TRBJ1-5	CASSPGGLNQPQHF	TGTGCCAGCAGTCCCGGGGGACTGAATCAGCCCCAGCATTTT
NA	NA	TRBV11-2	TRBJ2-3	CASSGRLEFTDTQYF	TGTGCCAGCAGCGGCCGACTAGAGTTTACAGATACGCAGTATTTT
medium-sized	NA	TRBV5-5	TRBJ2-3	CASSLDLTDTQYF	TGTGCCAGCAGCTTGGACCTCACAGATACGCAGTATTTT
few	TRBD2	TRBV12-3/TRBV12-4	TRBJ2-7	CASSSGGGGTYEQYF	TGTGCCAGCAGTTCGGGGGGTGGTGGAACCTACGAGCAGTACTTC
few	TRBD2	TRBV13	TRBJ2-7	CASSSSWTSGRGYEQYF	TGTGCCAGCAGCTCCTCTTGGACTAGCGGGAGAGGGTACGAGCAGTACTTC
NA	NA	TRBV7-9	TRBJ1-1	CASSSQGPEAFF	TGTGCCAGCAGCTCACAGGGTCCTGAAGCTTTCTTT
NA	TRBD2	TRBV9	TRBJ2-3	CASSVVGGGGTDTQYF	TGTGCCAGCAGCGTAGTGGGGGGGGGTGGCACAGATACGCAGTATTTT
NA	NA	TRBV13	TRBJ2-1	CASSPGLRKDEQFF	TGTGCCAGCAGCCCAGGTTTGAGGAAGGATGAGCAGTTCTTC
few	NA	TRBV6-2/TRBV6-3	TRBJ1-2	CASSYPNPRMTDTNYGYTF	TGTGCCAGCAGTTACCCAAATCCGAGGATGACGGATACTAACTATGGCTACACCTTC
NA	NA	TRBV7-9	TRBJ2-1	CASSSNREIYNEQFF	TGTGCCAGCAGCTCGAACAGGGAGATCTACAATGAGCAGTTCTTC
NA	TRBD2	TRBV29-1	TRBJ2-1	CSVDLDQWGGEQFF	TGCAGCGTTGATCTCGACCAGTGGGGGGGTGAGCAGTTCTTC
NA	NA	TRBV12-3/TRBV12-4	TRBJ1-3	CASSYTAGNTIYF	TGTGCCAGCAGTTATACAGCCGGAAACACCATATATTTT
few	TRBD2	TRBV12-3/TRBV12-4	TRBJ2-5	CASTASLAGAPKETQYF	TGTGCCAGCACCGCCTCTCTAGCGGGCGCCCCCAAAGAGACCCAGTACTTC
few	TRBD1	TRBV23-1	TRBJ2-7	CASSTNRDSTYEQYF	TGCGCCAGCAGTACTAACCGGGACAGCACCTACGAGCAGTACTTC